The 30 T cell receptor beta chains below were found in one sample sequenced in a study of OX40 agonist ivuxolimab in advanced cancers. Libraries were prepared by immunoSEQ multiplex PCR; TCRdb keeps only in-frame clonotypes and omits some of them. The sample holds approximately 40,000 clones; 75% to 90% are singletons and the top ten take over 5.5%. The material was CD4+ or CD8+ T cells sorted from blood, obtained in a trial of the OX40 agonist ivuxolimab. These receptors were collected from an adult with an advanced solid tumor such as melanoma, head and neck, liver or kidney cancer.

The genes are TRBV7-2 and TRBJ2-4; TRBD2 matches at 7 bases. The V segment lost 5 bases and the J segment 7 bases; nucleotides outside the gene matches: 5. Looked up from germline, CDR1 is SGHTA and CDR2 is FQGNSA. This CDR3 comprises 13 residues. The CDR3 sequence: CASSPGRENIQYF. The CDR3 nucleotides read TGTGCCAGCAGCCCAGGGCGGGAGAACATTCAGTACTTC. The complete variable domain, with remaining parts taken from reference TRBV7-2 and TRBJ2-4, reads GAGVSQSPSNKVTEKGKDVELRCDPISGHTALYWYRQSLGQGLEFLIYFQGNSAPDKSGLPSDRFSAERTGGSVSTLTIQRTQQEDSAVYLCASSPGRENIQYFGAGTRLSVL.

This chain links TRBV15 with TRBJ1-5, with 8 bases identical to TRBD1. The CDR3 totals 15 residues. From germline, CDR1 is LNHNV and CDR2 YYDKDF (reference sequence). V lost 6 bases to trimming and J lost 1 base; unmatched junction nucleotides: 5. CDR3 coding DNA: TGTGCCACCAGGCAGGACAGGGTGAGCAATCAGCCCCAGCATTTT. This gives the protein CATRQDRVSNQPQHF.

Written as DNA, the CDR3 is TGTGCCAGCAGCCCACGCTCCGGTAACCCCACCTACGAGCAGTACTTC. This gives the protein CASSPRSGNPTYEQYF. The rearrangement uses TRBV9 and TRBJ2-7; D unresolved. This CDR3 has 16 residues. Trimming took 4 bases from V and 2 from J, leaving 19 bases between them. Germline V CDR1 and CDR2: SGDLS, YYNGEE.

The rearrangement uses TRBV30 and TRBJ1-2, with D unclear. The germline gives CDR1 GTSNPN, CDR2 SVGIG (reference sequence). V was pared by 3 bases and J by 1 base, with 15 bases between. The CDR3 loop spans 15 amino acids. The CDR3 is CAWRLGGMHNYGYTF. DNA of the CDR3: TGTGCCTGGAGGCTCGGAGGAATGCATAACTATGGCTACACCTTC.

The chain recombines TRBV28 with TRBJ1-2; D is perhaps TRBD1 (5 bases). Germline CDR1 is MDHEN and CDR2 is SYDVKM. This CDR3 spans 12 amino acids. Trimming pared 4 bases from V and 4 bases from J, leaving 7 bases between. The chain's CDR3 is CASSSTAYGYTF. In DNA, the CDR3 is TGTGCCAGCAGTTCGACAGCCTATGGCTACACCTTC.

The rearrangement uses TRBV2 and TRBJ2-2, with 8 bases matching TRBD1. With 5 bases clipped from V and 7 bases from J, the junction kept 6 bases outside the gene matches. The CDR3 spans 14 residues. Germline CDR1 reads SNHLY; CDR2 reads FYNNEI. The CDR3 reads CASSFDRGGGELFF. The CDR3 DNA follows: TGTGCCAGCAGTTTCGACAGGGGTGGCGGGGAGCTGTTTTTT. The variable domain in full, completed from reference TRBV2 and TRBJ2-2, reads EPEVTQTPSHQVTQMGQEVILRCVPISNHLYFYWYRQILGQKVEFLVSFYNNEISEKSEIFDDQFSVERPDGSNFTLKIRSTKLEDSAMYFCASSFDRGGGELFFGEGSRLTVL.

The J gene is TRBJ2-5, the V gene TRBV28; TRBD1 matches at 9 bases. The germline gives CDR1 MDHEN, CDR2 SYDVKM. This CDR3 is built from 15 residues. The J segment lost 5 bases and the V segment lost 1 base, leaving 5 bases of the junction unmatched. DNA of the CDR3: TGTGCCAGCAGTTTATTCAACAGGGGGCGGGAGACCCAGTACTTC. Its protein product is CASSLFNRGRETQYF.

The rearrangement uses TRBV6-5 and TRBJ1-2, with a tentative D call TRBD1 (5 bases). Germline assignment: CDR1 MNHEY and CDR2 SVGAGI. With 5 bases removed from V and 4 bases from J, the gap between germline ends came to 11 bases. The CDR3 loop spans 13 amino acids. The CDR3 nucleotides read TGTGCCAGCAGTGGGGGTGGGGTCTATGGCTACACCTTC. Amino acid sequence: CASSGGGVYGYTF.

The chain joins TRBV6-1 to TRBJ1-2, with 11 nucleotides matching TRBD1. Germline CDR1 reads MNHNS; CDR2 reads SASEGT. The CDR3 is 14 residues long. J lost 5 bases, V lost 6 bases, and 5 bases had no gene match. As DNA, the CDR3 is TGTGCCAGCAGATCGGACAGGGGGCATTATGGCTACACCTTC. Encoded protein: CASRSDRGHYGYTF.

The J gene is TRBJ2-5, the V gene TRBV5-4; 11 nucleotides align to TRBD1. Germline loops: CDR1 SGHNT, CDR2 YYREEE (reference sequence). With 4 bases clipped from V and 5 bases from J, the junction kept 7 bases outside the gene matches. The CDR3 totals 15 residues. The CDR3 here is CASSRGQGGLETQYF. The CDR3 DNA sequence: TGTGCCAGCAGCAGGGGACAGGGGGGGTTGGAGACCCAGTACTTC. Full variable domain (rest looked up from reference TRBV5-4 and TRBJ2-5): ETGVTQSPTHLIKTRGQQVTLRCSSQSGHNTVSWYQQALGQGPQFIFQYYREEENGRGNFPPRFSGLQFPNYSSELNVNALELDDSALYLCASSRGQGGLETQYFGPGTRLLVL.

The V call is TRBV19, the J call TRBJ1-1; D is unclear. The CDR3 extends over 15 amino acids. Germline CDR1 reads LNHDA; CDR2 reads SQIVND (reference sequence). Between the trimmed V and J ends, which lost 7 bases and 0 bases, there was a span of 15 bases. CDR3 DNA: TGTGCCAGTAACCAGCACCGGCGTATGAACACTGAAGCTTTCTTT. Protein sequence: CASNQHRRMNTEAFF.

The chain links TRBV6-5 to TRBJ1-5; 9 bases line up with TRBD1. Losses at the gene ends were 0 bases for V and 1 base for J; bases not matched to a gene: 1. The CDR3 sequence is 16 residues long. Germline values: CDR1 MNHEY, CDR2 SVGAGI. The CDR3 DNA reads as TGTGCCAGCAGTTACTCAGGGACAGGGAGCAATCAGCCCCAGCATTTT. It yields the protein CASSYSGTGSNQPQHF.

The chain uses TRBV28 and TRBJ2-3, with 7 bases that match TRBD2. The V and J ends lost 5 bases and 3 bases, in that order; junction bases with no gene match: 8. The CDR3 length is 15 residues. The germline gives CDR1 MDHEN, CDR2 SYDVKM. As DNA, the CDR3 is TGTGCCAGCAGTGCTCCTAGCGGCCTTACAGATACGCAGTATTTT. It yields the protein CASSAPSGLTDTQYF.

This clone was counted once. The rearrangement uses TRBV6-5 and TRBJ2-7; weak D call: TRBD1 (6 bases). The CDR3 length is 15 residues. V was cut by 3 bases and J by 3 bases, with 15 bases left in between. Germline loops: CDR1 MNHEY, CDR2 SVGAGI. The CDR3 bases are TGTGCCAGCAGTTATTCTATCAGGGGAATCTACGAGCAGTACTTC. Its translation is CASSYSIRGIYEQYF.

The chain joins TRBV10-2 to TRBJ2-7, with 7 bases lining up with TRBD2. Germline CDR1 reads WSHSY; CDR2 reads SAAADI. With 3 bases clipped from V and 5 bases from J, the junction kept 10 bases outside the gene matches. The CDR3 spans 15 residues. The CDR3 loop reads CASSDGAGAINEQYF. As DNA, the CDR3 is TGCGCCAGCAGTGATGGGGCGGGAGCAATCAACGAGCAGTACTTC.

The J gene is TRBJ2-1, the V gene TRBV5-1; 7 nucleotides match TRBD2. The trim removed 9 bases at V and 3 bases at J, leaving 9 bases unmatched. Germline CDR1 SGHRS, CDR2 YFSETQ. The CDR3 covers 14 residues. The CDR3 DNA reads as TGCGCCACCAAACGGGAGGCGATCTACAATGAGCAGTTCTTC. Amino acids: CATKREAIYNEQFF.

The genes are TRBV7-9 and TRBJ2-3; TRBD1 matches 7 bases. Losses at the gene ends were 5 bases for V and 0 bases for J; bases not matched to a gene: 8. Germline CDR1 is SEHNR and CDR2 is FQNEAQ (reference sequence). CDR3 length equals 16 residues. As DNA, the CDR3 is TGTGCCAGCAGCAGAGAGGGGACAGTGAGCACAGATACGCAGTATTTT. It yields the protein CASSREGTVSTDTQYF.

The chain joins TRBV5-1 to TRBJ2-1; maybe TRBD1 (6 bases). The V gene lost 7 bases and the J gene lost 1 base, with 15 bases spanning the gap. The CDR3 spans 15 residues. Germline CDR1 reads SGHRS; CDR2 reads YFSETQ. The CDR3 DNA is TGCGCCAGCTCGCAAGGGGGTTTTTCCTACAATGAGCAGTTCTTC. Translating it yields CASSQGGFSYNEQFF.

The rearrangement uses TRBV19 and TRBJ2-7; 11 bases are shared with TRBD2. The V gene's germline CDR1 is LNHDA and CDR2 SQIVND (reference sequence). The V gene end was trimmed by 3 bases and the J gene end by 4 bases; junction bases not matched to a gene: 5. The CDR3 sequence is 15 residues long. As DNA, the CDR3 is TGTGCCAGTAGTATTGTAGCGGGAGGGGAGTACGAGCAGTACTTC. It translates to CASSIVAGGEYEQYF. Looking up the rest from reference TRBV19 and TRBJ2-7 gives the full variable domain: DGGITQSPKYLFRKEGQNVTLSCEQNLNHDAMYWYRQDPGQGLRLIYYSQIVNDFQKGDIAEGYSVSREKKESFPLTVTSAQKNPTAFYLCASSIVAGGEYEQYFGPGTRLTVT.

This clone was picked up one time. The V gene is TRBV5-4, the J gene TRBJ2-1; TRBD2 agrees at 8 bases. Germline lookup yields CDR1 SGHNT and CDR2 YYREEE (reference sequence). This CDR3 spans 14 amino acids. V shed 7 bases and J 7 bases; nucleotides not matched to a gene: 10. DNA for the CDR3: TGTGCCAGCTCGGGGACTAGAGGGAGTAATGAGCAGTTCTTC. It encodes CASSGTRGSNEQFF.

The chain links TRBV6-1 to TRBJ1-1; D remains unclear. The CDR3 runs to 14 residues. The V end was cut by 0 bases, the J end by 1 base, with 6 bases between. Per the germline V gene, CDR1 is MNHNS and CDR2 is SASEGT. CDR3 DNA: TGTGCCAGCAGTGAAGCGCATAAGAACACTGAAGCTTTCTTT. Translation gives CASSEAHKNTEAFF.

This clone was recorded once. This chain joins TRBV2 and TRBJ1-4; D might be TRBD1 (6 bases). Trimming stripped 8 bases from V and 7 bases from J, with 20 bases between. The CDR3 covers 15 residues. Looked up from germline, CDR1 is SNHLY and CDR2 is FYNNEI. The CDR3 coding sequence is TGTGCCAGCGGATCTCCGGGAACAGGGTGTGAAAAACTGTTTTTT. Its protein is CASGSPGTGCEKLFF.

The chain joins TRBV9 to TRBJ2-3; D might be TRBD2 (5 bases). CDR1 and CDR2 from the germline V gene are SGDLS and YYNGEE. The V end was cut by 0 bases, the J end by 2 bases, with 10 bases between. CDR3 length: 15 amino acids. This CDR3 is CASSVEGSDTDTQYF. In DNA, the CDR3 is TGTGCCAGCAGCGTAGAAGGTAGCGACACAGATACGCAGTATTTT.

The rearrangement links TRBV28 to TRBJ1-5; D not resolved. Germline CDR1 and CDR2: MDHEN and SYDVKM. The length of the CDR3 is 16 residues. The ends were cut back, 5 bases at V and 2 bases at J, with 16 bases in the middle. CDR3 sequence reads: CASSALISNGNQPQHF. The CDR3 DNA reads as TGTGCCAGCAGTGCTCTGATTTCGAATGGCAATCAGCCCCAGCATTTT.

The chain has TRBV9 and TRBJ2-5; 12 bases agree with TRBD2. Germline V gene lookup returns CDR1 SGDLS and CDR2 YYNGEE. The CDR3 is 16 amino acids. V lost 3 bases, J lost 5 bases, and 8 bases stayed unmatched. The CDR3 DNA is TGTGCCAGCAGCGCGACTAGCGGGAGCTCATTGGAGACCCAGTACTTC. Its translation is CASSATSGSSLETQYF. Together with reference TRBV9 and TRBJ2-5, the CDR3 gives the full variable domain: DSGVTQTPKHLITATGQRVTLRCSPRSGDLSVYWYQQSLDQGLQFLIQYYNGEERAKGNILERFSAQQFPDLHSELNLSSLELGDSALYFCASSATSGSSLETQYFGPGTRLLVL.

The V call is TRBV5-4, the J call TRBJ2-7; unclear D gene. The V end lost 2 bases, the J end lost 6 bases, and 9 bases lay between the germline ends. The CDR3 has 12 residues. Per germline, CDR1 SGHNT and CDR2 YYREEE (reference sequence). The CDR3 region is CASSFSLTEQYF. Written as DNA, the CDR3 is TGTGCCAGCAGCTTCTCTCTGACCGAGCAGTACTTC.

The chain employs TRBV27 and TRBJ1-5; tentatively, D is TRBD1 (5 bases). Germline V gives CDR1 MNHEY, CDR2 SMNVEV (reference sequence). The CDR3 contains 15 residues. With 8 bases removed from V and 5 bases from J, the gap between germline ends came to 19 bases. CDR3 protein: CASGVLGEVYQPQHF. The CDR3 DNA reads as TGTGCCAGCGGCGTTTTGGGGGAAGTTTATCAGCCCCAGCATTTT.

The V call is TRBV27, the J call TRBJ1-5; no firm D call. V was shortened by 5 bases and J by 2 bases, with 16 bases between the two germline ends. CDR3 length equals 16 residues. Germline loops: CDR1 MNHEY, CDR2 SMNVEV (reference sequence). CDR3 amino acids: CASSPRVERGNQPQHF. The CDR3 DNA is TGTGCCAGCAGTCCGAGGGTTGAGAGGGGCAATCAGCCCCAGCATTTT.

The chain joins TRBV6-1 to TRBJ1-2; D is perhaps TRBD1 (5 bases). The V gene's germline CDR1 is MNHNS and CDR2 SASEGT. V shed 6 bases and J shed 8 bases, with 13 bases lying between them. The CDR3 extends over 12 amino acids. Here the CDR3 reads CASSLGPLGYTF. CDR3 nucleotides: TGTGCCAGCAGCCTGGGACCGCTCGGCTACACCTTC.

The CDR3 DNA reads as TGTGCCAGCAGTTACACACAACAGGGGAACACCATATATTTT. It yields the protein CASSYTQQGNTIYF. This chain uses TRBV6-5 with TRBJ1-3; 7 positions agree with TRBD1. The germline V gene has CDR1 MNHEY and CDR2 SVGAGI. V lost 2 bases to trimming and J lost 7 bases; unmatched junction nucleotides: 5. The CDR3 sequence is 14 residues long.